This T cell receptor (beta chain) was captured by sequencing in a study of OX40 agonist ivuxolimab in advanced cancers. Study information: In three patients, partial responses were observed, one with hepatocellular carcinoma and two with cutaneous melanoma.

Method: immunoSEQ multiplex PCR; TCRdb's copy keeps in-frame clones and lacks some. This sample has more than 50,000 clones, with roughly four fifths found just once. With 0 bases clipped from V and 2 bases from J, the junction kept 7 bases outside the gene matches. The CDR3 sequence is 18 residues long. CDR1 and CDR2 from the germline V gene are SGHDT and YYEEEE. This clone appeared a single time. A history of autoimmune disease or systemic immunosuppression excluded patients. Blood samples were obtained at baseline, cycle 4 day 1, and cycle 7 day 1. V is TRBV5-6 and J is TRBJ2-7; the match to TRBD2 covers 14 bases. The sequencing here drew on CD4+ or CD8+ T cells sorted from blood, taken in a trial of the OX40 agonist ivuxolimab. The origin of this receptor is an adult with an advanced solid tumor such as melanoma, head and neck, liver or kidney cancer. DNA of the CDR3: TGTGCCAGCAGCTTGGGGACTAGCGGGGGGCGTTATACCTACGAGCAGTACTTC. This translates into CASSLGTSGGRYTYEQYF.